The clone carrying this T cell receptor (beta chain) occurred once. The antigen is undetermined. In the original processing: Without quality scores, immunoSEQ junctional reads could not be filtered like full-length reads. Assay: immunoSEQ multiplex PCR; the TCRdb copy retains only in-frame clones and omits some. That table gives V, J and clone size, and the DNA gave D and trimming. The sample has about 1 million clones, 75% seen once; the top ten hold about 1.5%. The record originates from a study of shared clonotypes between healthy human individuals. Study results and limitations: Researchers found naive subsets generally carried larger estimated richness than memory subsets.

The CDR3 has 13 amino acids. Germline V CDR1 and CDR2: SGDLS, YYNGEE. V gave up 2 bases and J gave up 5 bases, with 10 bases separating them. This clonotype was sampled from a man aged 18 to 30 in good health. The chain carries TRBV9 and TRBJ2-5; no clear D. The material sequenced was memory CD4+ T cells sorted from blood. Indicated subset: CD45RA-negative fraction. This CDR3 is CASSVDTRETQYF. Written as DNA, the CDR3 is TGTGCCAGCAGCGTTGACACGAGGGAGACCCAGTACTTC. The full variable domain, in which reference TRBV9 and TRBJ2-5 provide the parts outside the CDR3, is DSGVTQTPKHLITATGQRVTLRCSPRSGDLSVYWYQQSLDQGLQFLIQYYNGEERAKGNILERFSAQQFPDLHSELNLSSLELGDSALYFCASSVDTRETQYFGPGTRLLVL.